Each of the 27 T cell receptor beta chains below was sequenced from the same sample in a study of T cell responses to AZD1222 COVID-19 vaccine. The protocol was immunoSEQ multiplex PCR, while the TCRdb copy is restricted to in-frame clones and leaves out a portion. Of approximately 100,000 clones listed, over 75% are singletons. Here the sequenced sample was peripheral blood, taken 28 days after the second AZD1222 dose. These receptors originate from an adult who received the AZD1222 COVID-19 vaccine.

This clone appeared a single time. This rearrangement joins TRBV5-6 to TRBJ2-3; 7 nucleotides line up with TRBD2. Germline V gene data show CDR1 as SGHDT and CDR2 as YYEEEE. The CDR3 extends over 14 amino acids. J was trimmed by 0 bases and V by 4 bases; bases with no gene match: 2. The CDR3 spells CASSLGLSTDTQYF. In nucleotides, the CDR3 is TGTGCCAGCAGCCTGGGACTAAGCACAGATACGCAGTATTTT.

The rearrangement uses TRBV10-3 and TRBJ1-3; no clear D gene. Germline V gene sequence: CDR1 ENHRY, CDR2 SYGVKD. The length of the CDR3 is 15 residues. Deletions cut 6 bases from V and 0 bases from J, with 12 bases between. The CDR3 nucleotides read TGTGCCATCAGCTCCCCGGGTCGCTCTGGAAACACCATATATTTT. Translation: CAISSPGRSGNTIYF.

This clone is medium-sized (0.01 to 0.1%) within its sample. This chain connects TRBV28 to TRBJ2-7; perhaps D is TRBD1 or TRBD2 (6 bases each). Germline loops: CDR1 MDHEN, CDR2 SYDVKM. This CDR3 has 19 residues. V lost 5 bases, J lost 0 bases, and 26 bases lay in between. DNA of the CDR3: TGTGCCAGCAGTATCGCCCGGGACATTGGACTAAGGGGCTCCTACGAGCAGTACTTC. Protein product: CASSIARDIGLRGSYEQYF.

The chain carries TRBV19 and TRBJ1-1, with a weak D call TRBD1 (5 bases). CDR3 length: 13 amino acids. Trimming took 7 bases from V and 5 from J, leaving 14 bases between them. CDR1 LNHDA and CDR2 SQIVND come from the germline V gene (reference sequence). CDR3 sequence: CASTPGGGTEAFF. Here the CDR3 DNA reads TGTGCCAGTACGCCCGGGGGAGGGACTGAAGCTTTCTTT.

This clone was detected once. The rearrangement joins TRBV29-1 to TRBJ2-1, with D tentatively TRBD1 (5 bases). The ends were cut back, 8 bases at V and 1 base at J, with 12 bases in the middle. The germline V gene has CDR1 SQVTM and CDR2 ANQGSEA. The CDR3 runs to 13 residues. CDR3 in amino acids: CSLTGASYNEQFF. For the CDR3, the DNA is TGCAGCTTAACTGGGGCATCCTACAATGAGCAGTTCTTC.

The chain combines TRBV6-6 with TRBJ1-4, with D possibly being TRBD1 (5 bases). Deletions cut 4 bases from V and 5 bases from J, with 14 bases between. In germline, CDR1 is MNHNY, CDR2 SVGAGI (reference sequence). This CDR3 is 15 amino acids long. The CDR3 sequence: CASSFRDSGNEKLFF. CDR3 DNA sequence: TGTGCCAGCAGTTTCCGGGACTCAGGGAATGAAAAACTGTTTTTT.

The rearrangement joins TRBV6-5 to TRBJ1-5; 7 positions agree with TRBD1. The CDR3 sequence is 12 residues long. Germline V CDR1 and CDR2: MNHEY, SVGAGI. V shed 8 bases, J shed 7 bases, and the junction held 5 bases outside the gene matches. The CDR3 sequence is CASGTGEQPQHF. The CDR3 DNA reads as TGTGCCAGCGGAACAGGGGAGCAGCCCCAGCATTTT.

The J gene is TRBJ2-7, the V gene TRBV6-6, with 9 bases lining up with TRBD2. Germline loops: CDR1 MNHNY, CDR2 SVGAGI (reference sequence). V trimming: 4 bases; J trimming: 2 bases; junction bases outside the gene matches: 6. The CDR3 covers 15 residues. CDR3 DNA: TGTGCCAGCAGTTCCCATAGCGGGAGCCCCTACGAGCAGTACTTC. Its protein product is CASSSHSGSPYEQYF.

The gene calls are TRBV7-9 and TRBJ1-2; tentatively, D is TRBD1 (6 bases). CDR1 and CDR2 from the germline V gene are SEHNR and FQNEAQ (reference sequence). V was trimmed by 2 bases and J by 5 bases, leaving 15 bases between them. This CDR3 spans 15 amino acids. The CDR3 DNA sequence: TGTGCCAGCAGCTTACCCGCGACAGGATTATATGGCTACACCTTC. It specifies CASSLPATGLYGYTF.

This clone occurred a few times. The chain recombines TRBV7-6 with TRBJ2-5; weak D call: TRBD2 (7 bases). Trimming stripped 4 bases from V and 6 bases from J, with 18 bases between. This CDR3 comprises 15 residues. Germline values: CDR1 SGHVS, CDR2 FNYEAQ. The CDR3 DNA follows: TGTGCCAGCAGCTCACAGGGAGGGGGGTGGCAGACCCAGTACTTC. Protein product: CASSSQGGGWQTQYF.

The chain is built from TRBV7-9 and TRBJ2-7; a possible D gene is TRBD1 (6 bases). V gave up 8 bases and J gave up 0 bases, with 11 bases separating them. This CDR3 contains 13 residues. Germline CDR1 SEHNR, CDR2 FQNEAQ (reference sequence). The CDR3 loop is CASSGQFSYEQYF. Written as DNA, the CDR3 is TGTGCCAGCTCCGGACAGTTCTCCTACGAGCAGTACTTC.

The chain has TRBV5-4 and TRBJ2-5; no reliable D call. Germline-derived CDR1 and CDR2 are SGHNT and YYREEE (reference sequence). This CDR3 contains 13 residues. The ends were cut back, 0 bases at V and 4 bases at J, with 7 bases in the middle. The CDR3 nucleotides read TGTGCCAGCAGCTTGGAGGCTGGAGAGACCCAGTACTTC. It specifies CASSLEAGETQYF.

This clone was recorded once. This chain links TRBV28 with TRBJ2-7; 7 bases map to TRBD1. V gave up 4 bases and J gave up 2 bases; unmatched junction bases: 8. Looked up from germline, CDR1 is MDHEN and CDR2 is SYDVKM. The CDR3 extends over 15 amino acids. CDR3 sequence reads: CASSSPGGPTYEQYF. The CDR3 nucleotides read TGTGCCAGCAGTTCTCCAGGGGGACCAACCTACGAGCAGTACTTC.

The J gene is TRBJ2-7, the V gene TRBV5-8; D is ambiguous. This CDR3 region has 15 residues. The germline CDR1 and CDR2 sequences are SGHTS and YDEGEE. Trimming pared 4 bases from V and 1 base from J, leaving 15 bases between. The CDR3 nucleotides read TGTGCCAGCAGCCCCTATAGGGTTTGGTCCTACGAGCAGTACTTC. It yields the protein CASSPYRVWSYEQYF.

This sequence joins TRBV19 and TRBJ2-7; D may be TRBD1 (6 bases). Germline-derived CDR1 and CDR2 are LNHDA and SQIVND (reference sequence). The CDR3 length is 15 residues. Trimming stripped 3 bases from V and 5 bases from J, with 17 bases between. CDR3 sequence (DNA): TGTGCCAGTAGTATTACGTGGGGCAGGGGAAACGAGCAGTACTTC. Its translation: CASSITWGRGNEQYF.

Here the CDR3 reads CASSRLQETQYF. CDR3 DNA sequence: TGTGCCAGCAGCCGCCTCCAAGAGACCCAGTACTTC. The J gene is TRBJ2-5, the V gene TRBV3-1 (or the pseudogene TRBV3-2), with D unclear. V was pared by 4 bases and J by 1 base, with 4 bases between. This CDR3 contains 12 residues. From germline, CDR1 is LGHDT and CDR2 YNNKEL (reference sequence).

The chain combines TRBV27 with TRBJ2-7; 11 bases agree with TRBD2. V trimming: 2 bases; J trimming: 3 bases; junction bases outside the gene matches: 9. This CDR3 spans 17 amino acids. Looked up from germline, CDR1 is MNHEY and CDR2 is SMNVEV (reference sequence). The CDR3 is CASSLTSGGPSHYEQYF. Here the CDR3 DNA reads TGTGCCAGCAGTTTAACTAGCGGGGGCCCCTCCCACTACGAGCAGTACTTC.

The gene calls are TRBV5-1 and TRBJ1-3, with a possible D match to TRBD1 (5 bases). This CDR3 comprises 17 residues. Germline-derived CDR1 and CDR2 are SGHRS and YFSETQ. The V end was cut by 0 bases, the J end by 0 bases, with 13 bases between. CDR3 in amino acids: CASSLAPPGISGNTIYF. The CDR3 region has the DNA TGCGCCAGCAGCTTGGCCCCCCCAGGGATCTCTGGAAACACCATATATTTT.

This rearrangement joins TRBV11-2 to TRBJ2-7; perhaps TRBD1 as D (5 bases). V was cut by 5 bases and J by 3 bases, with 17 bases left in between. CDR1 is SGHAT, CDR2 FQNNGV, per germline. CDR3 length: 15 amino acids. CDR3 sequence reads: CASSVGQTAYYEQYF. CDR3 bases: TGTGCCAGCAGCGTGGGCCAGACAGCCTACTACGAGCAGTACTTC.

The chain joins TRBV4-2 to TRBJ1-3; no definite D call. Germline CDR1 reads LGHNA; CDR2 reads YNFKEQ. The ends were cut back, 0 bases at V and 0 bases at J, with 6 bases in the middle. This CDR3 has 15 amino acids. CDR3 residues: CASSQDTGSGNTIYF. The CDR3 DNA reads as TGTGCCAGCAGCCAAGATACGGGCTCTGGAAACACCATATATTTT.

This rearrangement joins TRBV7-3 to TRBJ1-1; weak D call: TRBD1 (6 bases). The germline V and J ends were trimmed by 5 bases and 11 bases, with 18 bases remaining between them. The germline V gene encodes CDR1 SGHTA and CDR2 FQGTGA. The CDR3 loop spans 13 amino acids. The CDR3 DNA sequence: TGTGCCAGCAGCCCCACCCCGCAGGGGTGGGCTTTCTTT. The encoded protein is CASSPTPQGWAFF.

This chain uses TRBV7-2 with TRBJ1-6, with TRBD1 as a possible D gene (5 bases). The CDR3 is made up of 14 amino acids. Germline assignment: CDR1 SGHTA and CDR2 FQGNSA. Trimming cost V 6 bases and J 8 bases, with 14 bases left between them. The CDR3 nucleotides read TGTGCCAGCAGGGGGGACGGCGGGGATTCACCCCTCCACTTT. Protein sequence: CASRGDGGDSPLHF.

The chain recombines TRBV2 with TRBJ1-2; 10 bases line up with TRBD1. The CDR3 sequence is 14 residues long. Germline CDR1 and CDR2: SNHLY and FYNNEI. Trimming took 7 bases from V and 6 from J; bases not matched to a gene: 8. DNA for the CDR3: TGTGCCAGCACAGAGGACAGGGGGTTCGATGGCTACACCTTC. Translating gives CASTEDRGFDGYTF.

This clone has just a few counts. The CDR3, as DNA: TGCGCCAGCAGCAACCTGTATACGCAGTATTTT. Its protein product is CASSNLYTQYF. This chain uses TRBV5-1 with TRBJ2-3, with unresolved D. Germline assignment: CDR1 SGHRS and CDR2 YFSETQ. The CDR3 sequence is 11 residues long. The germline V and J ends were trimmed by 4 bases and 7 bases, with 7 bases remaining between them. Full variable domain (remainder filled in from reference TRBV5-1 and TRBJ2-3): KAGVTQTPRYLIKTRGQQVTLSCSPISGHRSVSWYQQTPGQGLQFLFEYFSETQRNKGNFPGRFSGRQFSNSRSEMNVSTLELGDSALYLCASSNLYTQYFGPGTRLTVL.

The chain couples TRBV5-1 to TRBJ1-1; the D gene is possibly TRBD1 (5 bases). CDR1 SGHRS and CDR2 YFSETQ come from the germline V gene. The CDR3 consists of 17 residues. V was trimmed by 2 bases and J by 4 bases, leaving 21 bases between them. CDR3 sequence (DNA): TGCGCCAGCAGCTTATACGGACTTGGGGGGTCGGGCACTGAAGCTTTCTTT. The encoded protein is CASSLYGLGGSGTEAFF.

About this clone itself: An end of the junction does not agree with germline; a read error may underlie this. The chain is built from TRBV5-6 and TRBJ1-4, with 9 bases identical to TRBD1. The CDR3 totals 14 residues. CDR1 is SGHDT, CDR2 YYEEEE, per germline. CDR3 region: CASSSRDRAPLWVF. CDR3 sequence (DNA): TGTGCCAGCAGCAGCCGGGACAGGGCCCCCCTTTGGGTTTTT.

This clone is a singleton in its sample. The rearrangement uses TRBV6-5 and TRBJ1-5; D possibly corresponds to TRBD1 (5 bases). Trimming cost V 6 bases and J 9 bases, with 18 bases left between them. The CDR3 consists of 14 residues. The germline V gene has CDR1 MNHEY and CDR2 SVGAGI. Here the CDR3 reads CASRDYGAARPQHF. The CDR3 bases are TGTGCCAGCAGGGACTACGGGGCTGCGAGGCCCCAGCATTTT.